The present entry profiles one T cell receptor (beta chain) with its context. The antigen is not known. Sequencing was performed with immunoSEQ multiplex PCR; in TCRdb, only in-frame clones are kept and a portion is missing. The table records roughly 1 million clones, about three quarters of them present only once. Trimming removed 6 bases from V and 8 bases from J; junction bases left unmatched: 12. This CDR3 has 14 amino acids. Germline CDR1 is MNHEY and CDR2 is SVGAGI. The data were obtained in a study of shared clonotypes between healthy human individuals. As for the study in general: A donor's plate count was three for CD4 naive and three for CD4 memory; CD8 naive had two and CD8 memory one. Whole-study findings and limits: Among the subsets, naive ones generally showed larger estimated richness than memory ones.

The rearrangement uses TRBV6-5 and TRBJ1-2; 7 bases align to TRBD1. This TCR was sampled from a man between 18 and 35 years old in good health. Sequenced input: memory CD4+ T cells sorted from blood. Noted subset: CD45RA-negative fraction. CDR3 sequence (DNA): TGTGCCAGCAGGCCCGGGACAGCTCTGACGGGCTACACCTTC. It yields the protein CASRPGTALTGYTF.